The 8 T cell receptor beta chains below all came from one sample that was sequenced in a study of regulatory T cells in long-lasting Graves disease. Both iRepertoire HTBI primers and Arm-PCR of CDR3 regions were used to build the TCR beta libraries. Using its own MiXCR run on the multiplex PCR reads, TCRdb lists one record per CDR3 protein. The sample gives approximately 400,000 distinct CDR3 sequences, 15% to 17% of which show up once; 20% to 25% is in the top ten. Time point reported: newly diagnosed GD, antithyroid drugs for less than 3 months. Scientists built the TCR library using RNA that was extracted from PBMCs. The sequenced sample was peripheral blood mononuclear cells (PBMCs), obtained at new diagnosis, from a patient treated with antithyroid drugs. Receptors were obtained from a female donor with Graves disease.

This clonotype was seen just once. The V gene is TRBV11-2, the J gene TRBJ1-2; the match to TRBD1 covers 7 bases. Germline lookup yields CDR1 SGHAT and CDR2 FQNNGV. CDR3 size: 16 residues. Trimming at V came to 1 base and at J to 7 bases, leaving 12 bases not matched to a gene. The CDR3 nucleotides read TGTGCCAGCAGCTTAGGACCCCCACAGGGGAGGGGTGGCTACACCTTC. This gives the protein CASSLGPPQGRGGYTF.

Many counts were recorded for this clonotype. At one end, the junction sequence differs from germline, possibly due to a read error. The chain uses TRBV11-2 and TRBJ2-5, with unresolved D. Germline loops: CDR1 SGHAT, CDR2 FQNNGV. The CDR3 runs 14 residues. CDR3 protein: CAGSFSSGQETQYF. CDR3 coding DNA: TGTGCCGGCAGCTTTTCTTCCGGCCAAGAGACCCAGTACTTC. Variable domain in full (rest from reference TRBV11-2 and TRBJ2-5): EAGVAQSPRYKIIEKRQSVAFWCNPISGHATLYWYQQILGQGPKLLIQFQNNGVVDDSQLPKDRFSAERLKGVDSTLKIQPAKLEDSAVYLCAGSFSSGQETQYFGPGTRLLVL.

This clonotype was seen many times. This rearrangement joins TRBV5-1 to TRBJ1-2; D is uncertain. Deletions cut 4 bases from V and 7 bases from J, with 17 bases between. CDR1 SGHRS and CDR2 YFSETQ come from the germline V gene. The CDR3 length is 14 residues. This CDR3 reads CASSKDGETIGYTF. CDR3 coding DNA: TGCGCCAGCAGCAAGGACGGGGAAACTATTGGCTACACCTTC.

This clonotype is a singleton in its sample. The rearrangement joins TRBV7-3 to TRBJ2-1; perhaps TRBD2 as D (6 bases). Trimming took off 2 bases at V and 4 bases at J, with 21 bases between the two ends. The V gene's germline CDR1 is SGHTA and CDR2 FQGTGA. The CDR3 totals 18 residues. CDR3 bases: TGTGCCAGCAGCTTATCACCAGGATATGCGGGAATGTACAATGAGCAGTTCTTC. The encoded protein is CASSLSPGYAGMYNEQFF.

The table lists this clonotype with many counts. V gene TRBV3-1 combines with J gene TRBJ2-2, with TRBD2 identical over 10 bases. The J segment lost 5 bases and the V segment lost 3 bases, leaving 3 bases of the junction unmatched. Germline V gene lookup returns CDR1 LGHDT and CDR2 YNNKEL (reference sequence). The CDR3 consists of 15 residues. The DNA of the CDR3 is TGTGCCAGCAGCCAGGGACTAGCGTTAACCGGGGAGCTGTTTTTT. As protein: CASSQGLALTGELFF.

This clonotype has only a few counts. The chain combines TRBV7-6 with TRBJ2-1, with TRBD1 as a possible D gene (5 bases). CDR3 length equals 13 residues. The ends were cut back, 4 bases at V and 4 bases at J, with 8 bases in the middle. CDR1 is SGHVS, CDR2 FNYEAQ, per germline. The CDR3 coding sequence is TGTGCCAGCAGCTCGCCAGGGTACAATGAGCAGTTCTTC. It encodes CASSSPGYNEQFF.

This clonotype has a handful of counts. The J gene is TRBJ2-7, the V gene TRBV18; D may be TRBD2 (6 bases). The CDR3 runs to 14 residues. With 0 bases removed from V and 3 bases from J, the gap between germline ends came to 9 bases. Germline CDR1 KGHSH, CDR2 LQKENI. The CDR3 protein is CASSPPGGVYEQYF. Here the CDR3 DNA reads TGTGCCAGCTCACCACCAGGAGGGGTCTACGAGCAGTACTTC.

This clonotype was counted many times. The V call is TRBV4-1, the J call TRBJ1-2; 8 nucleotides line up with TRBD1. Trimming took 1 base from V and 5 from J; bases not matched to a gene: 6. The V gene's germline CDR1 is MGHRA and CDR2 YSYEKL. The CDR3 is 15 residues long. DNA of the CDR3: TGCGCCAGCAGCCAAGGGGACAGGCGATCTTATGGCTACACCTTC. Protein product: CASSQGDRRSYGYTF.